This TCR beta chain was documented in a study of patients and donors after allogeneic stem cell transplantation. Germline V lookup: CDR1 SGHDN, CDR2 FVKESK. The V and J ends lost 4 bases and 3 bases respectively, with 15 bases between them. The CDR3 spans 15 residues. MiXCR, applied by TCRdb to the RT-PCR reads, yields one record per CDR3 protein. The table records some 200,000 distinct CDR3 sequences, 35% to 50% of them present only once. This TCR was sampled from a human donor who was either an allogeneic HSCT recipient or a stem cell or donor lymphocyte infusion donor (not recorded which). It is not recorded whose cells these are; they may come from a transplant donor. J is TRBJ1-1 and V is TRBV14; D is ambiguous. The sequencing input was blood, either unsorted or a sorted T cell fraction (not recorded which). The CDR3 region has the DNA TGTGCCAGCAGCCCAGTTTTTTGGGTGGACACTGAAGCTTTCTTT. Encoded protein: CASSPVFWVDTEAFF.